This is a list of T cell receptor beta chains from one sample in a study of identical twins. TCRdb fed the 5' RACE reads into MiXCR, producing one record per CDR3 protein. Of approximately 590,000 distinct CDR3 sequences in the sample, roughly 9.9% were seen once. These data were also reused for a study on yellow fever vaccine responses in identical twins.

The sequenced material came from PBMCs. These receptors all come from a woman aged 18-30 years in good health. Both conserved end residues are part of each CDR3. The order of the fields is clone size, J gene, D gene, V gene, CDR3 DNA, CDR3 protein. D genes are given only for firm matches. Not every row has a clone size; where given, it reads once, few, many or a size class.

size: few
J: TRBJ1-6
D: TRBD1
V: TRBV9
DNA: TGTGCCAGCCGGGACAGTGATAATTCACCCCTCCACTTT
CDR3: CASRDSDNSPLHF

size: .
J: TRBJ2-7
D: TRBD2
V: TRBV20-1
DNA: TGCAGTGCTAGACCACTAGCGGGAGACTACGAGCAGTACTTC
CDR3: CSARPLAGDYEQYF

size: many
J: TRBJ2-7
D: .
V: TRBV10-3
DNA: TGTGCCATCAGTGAGTCCAGGGGAGGTAGCTCCTACGAGCAGTACTTC
CDR3: CAISESRGGSSYEQYF

size: once
J: TRBJ2-7
D: .
V: TRBV4-3
DNA: TGCGCCAGCAGCCAAGATCGGGTGGATCTCTACGAGCAGTACTTC
CDR3: CASSQDRVDLYEQYF

size: .
J: TRBJ2-3
D: TRBD2
V: TRBV3-1
DNA: TGTGCCAGCAGCCAAAGCGGGGGTTTAGGCACAGATACGCAGTATTTT
CDR3: CASSQSGGLGTDTQYF

size: few
J: TRBJ2-7
D: .
V: TRBV5-1
DNA: TGCGCCAGCAGCGGCGGGACTCCTTACGAGCAGTACTTC
CDR3: CASSGGTPYEQYF

size: .
J: TRBJ1-2
D: .
V: TRBV3-1
DNA: TGTGCCAGCAGCCCGACGGGACCGCCCATGACGGGTGGCTACACCTTC
CDR3: CASSPTGPPMTGGYTF

size: few
J: TRBJ1-1
D: .
V: TRBV3-1
DNA: TGTGCCAGCAGAACCAATAGGGCGCTCACTGAAGCTTTCTTT
CDR3: CASRTNRALTEAFF

size: many
J: TRBJ1-5
D: TRBD1
V: TRBV6-1
DNA: TGTGCCAGCAGTCCATCACAGGGGGTGCTGAATCAGCCCCAGCATTTT
CDR3: CASSPSQGVLNQPQHF

size: few
J: TRBJ2-3
D: TRBD2
V: TRBV7-9
DNA: TGTGCCAGCAGCTTAGTTAGCGGGAGCGCAGATACGCAGTATTTT
CDR3: CASSLVSGSADTQYF

size: .
J: TRBJ2-7
D: TRBD1
V: TRBV3-1
DNA: TGTGCCAGCACCCGGACAGGAAGCTCCTACGAGCAGTACTTC
CDR3: CASTRTGSSYEQYF

size: .
J: TRBJ2-7
D: .
V: TRBV4-1
DNA: TGCGCCAGCAGCCAAGCGAACGGTCCCTACGAGCAGTACTTC
CDR3: CASSQANGPYEQYF

size: many
J: TRBJ2-3
D: TRBD2
V: TRBV29-1
DNA: TGCAGCGTTGCACTAGCGGGGACCACAGATACGCAGTATTTT
CDR3: CSVALAGTTDTQYF

size: many
J: TRBJ1-2
D: TRBD1
V: TRBV7-9
DNA: TGTGCCGGCCGGACAGGTAGTTTGGATGGCTACACCTTC
CDR3: CAGRTGSLDGYTF

size: many
J: TRBJ1-1
D: .
V: TRBV12-3/TRBV12-4
DNA: TGTGCCAGCGCCTTTGGTTTAGGCCAGGCCCGCGCTGAAGCTTTCTTT
CDR3: CASAFGLGQARAEAFF

size: .
J: TRBJ2-2
D: TRBD1
V: TRBV2
DNA: TGTGCCAGTATGGGACAGGGCTCCGGGGAGCTGTTTTTT
CDR3: CASMGQGSGELFF

size: many
J: TRBJ2-3
D: .
V: TRBV20-1
DNA: TGCAGTGCTAGAGATAGACGGGGTCCCACGGATACGCAGTATTTT
CDR3: CSARDRRGPTDTQYF

size: few
J: TRBJ2-6
D: .
V: TRBV3-1
DNA: TGTGCCAGCACCAGGGGGGTCGGTAGGGCCAACGTCCTGACTTTC
CDR3: CASTRGVGRANVLTF

size: .
J: TRBJ2-1
D: TRBD2
V: TRBV24-1
DNA: TGTGCCACCAGTGACGGGACTAGCGGGGGGGCCCCCTACAATGAGCAGTTCTTC
CDR3: CATSDGTSGGAPYNEQFF

size: few
J: TRBJ2-4
D: TRBD1
V: TRBV5-6
DNA: TGTGCCAGCAGCGCCCCGGGACAGGGGGTTCCCCTAGCCAAAAACATTCAGTACTTC
CDR3: CASSAPGQGVPLAKNIQYF

size: many
J: TRBJ2-7
D: .
V: TRBV7-2
DNA: TGTGCCAGCAGCTTAGCGTCTAGCAGCATTTTAACCTACGAGCAGTACTTC
CDR3: CASSLASSSILTYEQYF

size: many
J: TRBJ2-7
D: .
V: TRBV28
DNA: TGTGCCAGCAGTTTATTGTCACGCTACGAGCAGTACTTC
CDR3: CASSLLSRYEQYF

size: few
J: TRBJ1-2
D: TRBD1
V: TRBV10-2
DNA: TGCGCCAGCATAAAAGAGGGGGCGGCTGGCTACACCTTC
CDR3: CASIKEGAAGYTF

size: .
J: TRBJ2-3
D: TRBD1
V: TRBV7-3
DNA: TGTGCCAGCAGCCCTGGGGACAGAATTAGCACAGATACGCAGTATTTT
CDR3: CASSPGDRISTDTQYF

size: few
J: TRBJ2-7
D: TRBD1
V: TRBV6-1
DNA: TGTGCCAGCGGCAGAGGACAGGGTCTCGGCGAGCAGTACTTC
CDR3: CASGRGQGLGEQYF

size: .
J: TRBJ1-5
D: .
V: TRBV20-1
DNA: TGCAGTGCTAGACAGACCGATCAGCCCCAGCATTTT
CDR3: CSARQTDQPQHF

size: few
J: TRBJ2-7
D: TRBD1
V: TRBV20-1
DNA: TGCAGTGCCCCGAATAAAAACCGGGACAGCTACGAGCAGTACTTC
CDR3: CSAPNKNRDSYEQYF

size: .
J: TRBJ2-2
D: TRBD1
V: TRBV2
DNA: TGTGCCGCCCCCTTATCACAGGGGGCCGCGAACACCGGGGAGCTGTTTTTT
CDR3: CAAPLSQGAANTGELFF

size: many
J: TRBJ2-2
D: .
V: TRBV28
DNA: TGTGCCAGCAGTTTCACGCAGGGTACCGGGGAGCTGTTTTTT
CDR3: CASSFTQGTGELFF

size: many
J: TRBJ1-5
D: TRBD1
V: TRBV7-9
DNA: TGTGCCAGCAGCTTAGGGACAGGGGATCAGCCCCAGCATTTT
CDR3: CASSLGTGDQPQHF

size: few
J: TRBJ2-5
D: TRBD2
V: TRBV18
DNA: TGTGCCAGCTCACAGACTAGCGGGGGCATAGAGACCCAGTACTTC
CDR3: CASSQTSGGIETQYF

size: .
J: TRBJ2-3
D: .
V: TRBV7-2
DNA: TGTGCCAGCAGCCCAGGGGAGCCAGATACGCAGTATTTT
CDR3: CASSPGEPDTQYF

size: many
J: TRBJ2-4
D: TRBD1
V: TRBV20-1
DNA: TGCAGTGCGCACCGGGACAGAACCAAAAACATTCAGTACTTC
CDR3: CSAHRDRTKNIQYF

size: few
J: TRBJ2-3
D: .
V: TRBV7-2
DNA: TGTGCCAGCAGCTTAATCGGGGCCAGGGGCACAGATACGCAGTATTTT
CDR3: CASSLIGARGTDTQYF

size: many
J: TRBJ2-7
D: TRBD1
V: TRBV10-3
DNA: TGTGCCATCAGTGAGTCGGGACAGGGGGAGCAGTACTTC
CDR3: CAISESGQGEQYF

size: many
J: TRBJ2-1
D: .
V: TRBV6-5
DNA: TGTGCCAGCAGTTACCCCCAGGGGGGTAGGGATGAGCAGTTCTTC
CDR3: CASSYPQGGRDEQFF

size: .
J: TRBJ2-1
D: .
V: TRBV12-3/TRBV12-4
DNA: TGTGCCAGCAGTTTCAGAGTGGTTGAGCAGTTCTTC
CDR3: CASSFRVVEQFF

size: .
J: TRBJ2-1
D: .
V: TRBV5-1
DNA: TGCGCCAGCAGCTTGCAGAGCTACAATGAGCAGTTCTTC
CDR3: CASSLQSYNEQFF

size: many
J: TRBJ2-7
D: .
V: TRBV28
DNA: TGTGCCAGCAGTTTAGTGGTGAGACACTACGAGCAGTACTTC
CDR3: CASSLVVRHYEQYF

size: few
J: TRBJ1-6
D: TRBD1
V: TRBV2
DNA: TGTGCCAGCAGTGACTCAGGGGGTTCGCATTCACCCCTCCACTTC
CDR3: CASSDSGGSHSPLHF

size: many
J: TRBJ2-7
D: .
V: TRBV10-3
DNA: TGTGCCATCAGTGAGTTGATGTTAGCCCTCTCCTACGAGCAGTACTTC
CDR3: CAISELMLALSYEQYF

size: few
J: TRBJ1-1
D: .
V: TRBV4-2
DNA: TGTGCCAGCAGCACAGCCTTGAACACTGAAGCTTTCTTT
CDR3: CASSTALNTEAFF

size: many
J: TRBJ2-1
D: .
V: TRBV29-1
DNA: TGCAGCGTTGGTCTCGCCGAGAGACCCGCAATGCAGCAGTTCTTC
CDR3: CSVGLAERPAMQQFF

size: few
J: TRBJ1-1
D: TRBD1
V: TRBV6-5
DNA: TGTGCCAGCAGTTACTCCCCGACAGGGGGTTGGACTGAAGCTTTCTTT
CDR3: CASSYSPTGGWTEAFF

size: many
J: TRBJ2-1
D: .
V: TRBV7-7
DNA: TGTGCTAGCAGCTCCAGTACGGGGCGACCCGACAATGAGCAGTTCTTC
CDR3: CASSSSTGRPDNEQFF

size: many
J: TRBJ2-3
D: .
V: TRBV18
DNA: TGTGCCAGCTCACCACAGGGTACTTACACAGATACGCAGTATTTT
CDR3: CASSPQGTYTDTQYF

size: .
J: TRBJ2-1
D: TRBD2
V: TRBV5-1
DNA: TGCGCCAGCAGCTTGCTTGAGGGGACTAGTGATGAGCAGTTCTTC
CDR3: CASSLLEGTSDEQFF

size: few
J: TRBJ2-7
D: .
V: TRBV20-1
DNA: TGCAGTGCTAGGTGGCAGTCCTACGAGCAGTACTTC
CDR3: CSARWQSYEQYF

size: .
J: TRBJ2-1
D: .
V: TRBV25-1
DNA: TGTGCCAGCAGTGAACCCCTCCCCGGCGGCAATGAGCAGTTCTTC
CDR3: CASSEPLPGGNEQFF

size: few
J: TRBJ2-3
D: TRBD2
V: TRBV7-3
DNA: TGTGCCAGCAGCCTCAGCGGGGCGGGAGATACGCAGTATTTT
CDR3: CASSLSGAGDTQYF

size: few
J: TRBJ2-7
D: TRBD2
V: TRBV7-8
DNA: TGTGCCAGCAGCTTTCGGCGGGAGGGCGAGCAGTACTTC
CDR3: CASSFRREGEQYF